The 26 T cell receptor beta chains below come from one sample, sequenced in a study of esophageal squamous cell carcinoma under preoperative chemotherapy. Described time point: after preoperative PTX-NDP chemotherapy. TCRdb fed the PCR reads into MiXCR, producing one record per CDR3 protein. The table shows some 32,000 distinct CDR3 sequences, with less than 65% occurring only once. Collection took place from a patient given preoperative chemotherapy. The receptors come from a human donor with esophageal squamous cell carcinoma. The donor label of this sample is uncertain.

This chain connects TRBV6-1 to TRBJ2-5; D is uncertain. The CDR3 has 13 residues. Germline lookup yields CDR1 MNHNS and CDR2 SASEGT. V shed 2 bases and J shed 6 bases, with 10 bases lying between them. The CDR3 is CASSEIIQQTQYF. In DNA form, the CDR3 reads TGTGCCAGCAGTGAAATCATCCAGCAGACCCAGTACTTC.

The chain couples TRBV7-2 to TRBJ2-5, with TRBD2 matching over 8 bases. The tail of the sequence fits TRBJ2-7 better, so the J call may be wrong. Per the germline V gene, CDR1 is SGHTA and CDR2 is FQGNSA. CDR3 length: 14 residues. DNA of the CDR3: TGTGCCAGCAGCATAGGACTAGCAGTGTACGAGCAGTACTTC. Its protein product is CASSIGLAVYEQYF.

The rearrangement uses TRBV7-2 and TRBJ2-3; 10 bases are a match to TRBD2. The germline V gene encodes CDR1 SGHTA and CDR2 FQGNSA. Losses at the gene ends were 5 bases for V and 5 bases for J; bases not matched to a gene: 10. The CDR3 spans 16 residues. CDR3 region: CASSPTSGTEGDTQYF. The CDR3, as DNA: TGTGCCAGCAGCCCAACTAGCGGGACAGAGGGAGATACGCAGTATTTT.

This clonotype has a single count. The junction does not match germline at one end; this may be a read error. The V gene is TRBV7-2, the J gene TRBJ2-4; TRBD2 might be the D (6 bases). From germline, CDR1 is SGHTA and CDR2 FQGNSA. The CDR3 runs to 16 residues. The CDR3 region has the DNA TGTGTCAGCCGCTTCGCTGGGCGGGGAGCCAAAAATATGCAGTACTTT. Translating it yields CVSRFAGRGAKNMQYF.

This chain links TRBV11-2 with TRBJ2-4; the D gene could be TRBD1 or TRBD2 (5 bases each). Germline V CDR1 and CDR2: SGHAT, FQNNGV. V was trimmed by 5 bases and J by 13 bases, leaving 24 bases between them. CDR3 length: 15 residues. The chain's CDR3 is CASSLRGHEKDTQYF. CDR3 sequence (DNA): TGTGCCAGCAGCCTGAGGGGCCATGAAAAAGACACCCAGTACTTC.

CDR3: CASSQGLFGELFF. Here the CDR3 DNA reads TGTGCCAGCAGCCAGGGTCTGTTCGGGGAGCTGTTTTTT. This sequence joins TRBV3-1 and TRBJ2-2; unclear D gene. V lost 3 bases and J 7 bases, leaving 9 bases between the germline ends. The CDR3 has 13 amino acids. Germline V gene sequence: CDR1 LGHDT, CDR2 YNNKEL (reference sequence). Full variable domain (outside the CDR3, taken from reference TRBV3-1 and TRBJ2-2): DTAVSQTPKYLVTQMGNDKSIKCEQNLGHDTMYWYKQDSKKFLKIMFSYNNKELIINETVPNRFSPKSPDKAHLNLHINSLELGDSAVYFCASSQGLFGELFFGEGSRLTVL.

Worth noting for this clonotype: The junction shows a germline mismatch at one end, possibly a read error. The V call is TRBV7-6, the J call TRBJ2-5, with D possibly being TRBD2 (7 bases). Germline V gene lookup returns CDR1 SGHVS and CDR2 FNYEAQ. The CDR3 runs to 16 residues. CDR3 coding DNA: TGTGCCAGCAGGTTAGGGGGGGGCGGGGACCAAGAGACGCAGTATTTC. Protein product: CASRLGGGGDQETQYF.

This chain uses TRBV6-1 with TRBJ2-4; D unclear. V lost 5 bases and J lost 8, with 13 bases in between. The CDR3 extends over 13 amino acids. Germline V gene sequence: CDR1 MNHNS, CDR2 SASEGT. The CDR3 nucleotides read TGTGCCAGCAGTCAAGTAGGCACAGACATTCAGTACTTC. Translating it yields CASSQVGTDIQYF.

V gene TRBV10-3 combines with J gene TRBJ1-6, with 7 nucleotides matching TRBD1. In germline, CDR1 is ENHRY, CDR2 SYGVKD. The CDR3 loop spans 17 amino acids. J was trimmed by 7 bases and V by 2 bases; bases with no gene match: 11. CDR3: CAISEARRGTVNSPLHF. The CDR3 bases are TGTGCCATCAGTGAGGCGCGGCGCGGGACAGTAAATTCACCCCTCCACTTT.

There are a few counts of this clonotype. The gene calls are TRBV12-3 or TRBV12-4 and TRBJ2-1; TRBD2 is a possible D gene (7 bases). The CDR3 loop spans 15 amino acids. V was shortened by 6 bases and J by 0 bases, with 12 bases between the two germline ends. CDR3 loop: CASRGGASSYNEQFF. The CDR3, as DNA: TGTGCCAGCAGGGGGGGGGCCTCCTCCTACAATGAGCAGTTCTTC.

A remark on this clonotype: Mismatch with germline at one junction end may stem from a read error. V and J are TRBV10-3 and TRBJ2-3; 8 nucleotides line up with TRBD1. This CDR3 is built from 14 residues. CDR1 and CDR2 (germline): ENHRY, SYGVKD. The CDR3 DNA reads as TGTGCCGTCAGGGGGCAGAGCAGTACAAACACGCAGTATTTC. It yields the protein CAVRGQSSTNTQYF.

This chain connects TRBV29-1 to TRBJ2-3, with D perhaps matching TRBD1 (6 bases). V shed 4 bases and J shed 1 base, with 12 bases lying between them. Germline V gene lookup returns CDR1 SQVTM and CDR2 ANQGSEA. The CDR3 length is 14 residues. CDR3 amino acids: CSVVKGDGTDTQYF. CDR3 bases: TGCAGCGTTGTGAAGGGGGACGGCACAGATACGCAGTATTTT.

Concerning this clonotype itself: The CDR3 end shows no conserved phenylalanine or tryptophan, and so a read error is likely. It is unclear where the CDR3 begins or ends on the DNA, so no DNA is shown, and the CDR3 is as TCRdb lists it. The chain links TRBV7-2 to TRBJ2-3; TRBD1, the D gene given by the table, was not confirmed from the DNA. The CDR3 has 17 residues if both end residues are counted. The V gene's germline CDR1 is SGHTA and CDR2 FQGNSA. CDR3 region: CASSLGLAGTLEQYFGP.

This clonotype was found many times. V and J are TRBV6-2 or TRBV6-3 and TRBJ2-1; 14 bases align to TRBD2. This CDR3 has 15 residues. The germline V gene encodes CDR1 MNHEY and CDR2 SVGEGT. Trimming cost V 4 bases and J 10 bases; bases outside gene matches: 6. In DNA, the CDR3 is TGTGCCAGCAGTTTCGACCGACTAGCGGGGGGGGAGCAGTTCTTC. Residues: CASSFDRLAGGEQFF.

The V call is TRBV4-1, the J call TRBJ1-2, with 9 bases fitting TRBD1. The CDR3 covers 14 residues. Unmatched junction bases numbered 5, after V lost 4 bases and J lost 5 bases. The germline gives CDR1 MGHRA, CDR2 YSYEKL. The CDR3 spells CASSPTGGQYGYTF. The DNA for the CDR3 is TGCGCCAGCAGCCCCACAGGGGGCCAGTATGGCTACACCTTC.

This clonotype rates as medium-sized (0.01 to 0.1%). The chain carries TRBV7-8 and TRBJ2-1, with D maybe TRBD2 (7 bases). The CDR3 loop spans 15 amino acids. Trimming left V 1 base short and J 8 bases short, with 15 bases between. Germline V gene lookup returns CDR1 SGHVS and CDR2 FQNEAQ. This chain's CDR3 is CASSLVSGGTYEQFF. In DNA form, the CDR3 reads TGTGCCAGCAGCTTAGTTTCGGGGGGCACTTATGAGCAGTTCTTC. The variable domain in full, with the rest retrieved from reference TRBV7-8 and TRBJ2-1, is GAGVSQSPRYKVAKRGQDVALRCDPISGHVSLFWYQQALGQGPEFLTYFQNEAQLDKSGLPSDRFFAERPEGSVSTLKIQRTQQEDSAVYLCASSLVSGGTYEQFFGPGTRLTVL.

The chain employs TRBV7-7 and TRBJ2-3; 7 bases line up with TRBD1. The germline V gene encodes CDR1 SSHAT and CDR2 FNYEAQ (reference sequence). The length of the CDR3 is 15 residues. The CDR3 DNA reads TGTGCTAGGAGCTTAGGGGACAGCGTCACAGATACGCAGTATTTT. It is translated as CARSLGDSVTDTQYF.

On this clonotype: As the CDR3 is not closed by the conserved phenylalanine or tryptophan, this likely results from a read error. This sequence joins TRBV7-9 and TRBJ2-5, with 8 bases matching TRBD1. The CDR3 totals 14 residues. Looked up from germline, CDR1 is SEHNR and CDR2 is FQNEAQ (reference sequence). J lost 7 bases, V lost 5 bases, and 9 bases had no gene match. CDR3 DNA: TGTGCCAGCAGCCAGGACAGGGCTCGAGCGACCCAGTACTCG. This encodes CASSQDRARATQYS.

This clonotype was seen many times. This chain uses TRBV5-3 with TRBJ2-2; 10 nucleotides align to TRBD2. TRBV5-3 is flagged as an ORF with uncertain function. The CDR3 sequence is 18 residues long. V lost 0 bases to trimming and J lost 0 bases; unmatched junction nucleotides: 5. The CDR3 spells CARSLAGLAGANTGELFF. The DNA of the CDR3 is TGTGCCAGAAGCTTGGCCGGGCTAGCGGGGGCGAACACCGGGGAGCTGTTTTTT.

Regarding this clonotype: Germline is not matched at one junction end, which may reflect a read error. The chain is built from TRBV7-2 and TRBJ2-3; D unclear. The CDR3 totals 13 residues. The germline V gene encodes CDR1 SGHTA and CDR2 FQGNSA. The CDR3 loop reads CASSRRAKDMQYF. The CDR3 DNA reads TGTGCCAGCAGTAGACGAGCCAAAGATATGCAGTACTTT.

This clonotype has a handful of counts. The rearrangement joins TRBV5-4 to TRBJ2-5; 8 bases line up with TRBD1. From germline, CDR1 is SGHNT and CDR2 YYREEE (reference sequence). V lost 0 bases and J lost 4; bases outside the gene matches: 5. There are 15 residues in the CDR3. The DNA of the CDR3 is TGTGCCAGCAGCTTGGCGCAGGGGGCGGGAGAGACCCAGTACTTC. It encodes CASSLAQGAGETQYF.

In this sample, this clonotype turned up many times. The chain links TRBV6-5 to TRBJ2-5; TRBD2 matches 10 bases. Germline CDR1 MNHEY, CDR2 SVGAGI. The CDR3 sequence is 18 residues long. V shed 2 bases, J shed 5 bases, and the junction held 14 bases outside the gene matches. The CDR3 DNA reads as TGTGCCAGCAGTTACAACCTCGTGGCTAGCGGGGGCGGGGAGACCCAGTACTTC. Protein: CASSYNLVASGGGETQYF.

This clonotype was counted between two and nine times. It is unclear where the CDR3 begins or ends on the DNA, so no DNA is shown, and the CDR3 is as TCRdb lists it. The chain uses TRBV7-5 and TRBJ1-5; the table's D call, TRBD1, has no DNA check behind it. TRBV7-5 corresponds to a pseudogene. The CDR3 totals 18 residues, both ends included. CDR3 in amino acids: CISVPEANRDRGNQPQHF.

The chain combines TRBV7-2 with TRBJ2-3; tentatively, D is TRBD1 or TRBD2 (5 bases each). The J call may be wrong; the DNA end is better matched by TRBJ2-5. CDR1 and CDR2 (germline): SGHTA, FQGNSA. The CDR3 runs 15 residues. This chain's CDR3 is CASGYGRRDRDTQYF. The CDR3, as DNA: TGTGCCAGCGGCTACGGGCGCCGGGACCGAGATACCCAGTACTTC.

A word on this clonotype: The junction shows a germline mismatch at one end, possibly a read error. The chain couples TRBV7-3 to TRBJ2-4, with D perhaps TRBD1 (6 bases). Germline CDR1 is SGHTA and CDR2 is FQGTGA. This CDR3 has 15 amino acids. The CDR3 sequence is CGSSQGMLGKNTQYF. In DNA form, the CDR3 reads TGTGGCAGCAGCCAGGGGATGCTCGGCAAAAATACGCAGTACTTC.

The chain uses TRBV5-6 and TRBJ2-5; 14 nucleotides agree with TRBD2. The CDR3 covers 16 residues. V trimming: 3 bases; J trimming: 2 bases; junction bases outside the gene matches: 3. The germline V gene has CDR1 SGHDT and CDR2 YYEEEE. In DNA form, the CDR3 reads TGTGCCAGCAGCTCGGGACTAGCGGGGGATCAAGAGACCCAGTACTTC. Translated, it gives CASSSGLAGDQETQYF. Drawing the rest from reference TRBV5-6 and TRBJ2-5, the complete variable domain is DAGVTQSPTHLIKTRGQQVTLRCSPKSGHDTVSWYQQALGQGPQFIFQYYEEEERQRGNFPDRFSGHQFPNYSSELNVNALLLGDSALYLCASSSGLAGDQETQYFGPGTRLLVL.